Described below is a single T cell receptor beta chain sequence and its context. The entry originates in a study of T-cell reconstitution after alpha-beta-depleted transplantation in children. Unique molecular identifiers were used to barcode this TCRbeta library. TCRdb processed the PCR reads anew with MiXCR; each CDR3 protein has one entry. The sample carries some 600,000 distinct CDR3 sequences, 15% to 20% recorded once. Trimming stripped 0 bases from V and 8 bases from J, with 11 bases between. Germline loops: CDR1 LGHNA, CDR2 YNFKEQ. The CDR3 covers 14 residues. The input for sequencing was PBMCs from the stem cell graft donor, taken from the stem cell graft. The V call is TRBV4-2, the J call TRBJ2-1, with unresolved D. This TCR was recovered from a human donor who donated a stem cell graft to a child with acute myeloid leukemia. CDR3: CASSQDPDGYEQFF. CDR3 in DNA: TGTGCCAGCAGCCAAGATCCGGATGGGTATGAGCAGTTCTTC.